This T cell receptor beta chain was profiled in a study of blood T cell repertoires in COVID-19. Whole-study context: The analysed material was cDNA or gDNA that came from T cells, B-cell-depleted T cells, or PBMCs.

This CDR3 has 14 amino acids. V was cut by 2 bases and J by 15 bases, with 19 bases left in between. Germline V lookup: CDR1 SGHTA, CDR2 FQGNSA. Some clones are missing from TCRdb's copy, which holds only in-frame ones; the method was immunoSEQ multiplex PCR. The sample carries about 95,000 clones, around 86% recorded once. Material: peripheral blood. The receptor was isolated from a woman between 65 and 79 years old with acute or convalescent COVID-19. The V and J genes are TRBV7-2 and TRBJ1-4; no reliable D call. The CDR3 DNA reads TGTGCCAGCAGCTTAACCCCGCGGTATGAGAGTGTGTTTTTT. Translating gives CASSLTPRYESVFF.